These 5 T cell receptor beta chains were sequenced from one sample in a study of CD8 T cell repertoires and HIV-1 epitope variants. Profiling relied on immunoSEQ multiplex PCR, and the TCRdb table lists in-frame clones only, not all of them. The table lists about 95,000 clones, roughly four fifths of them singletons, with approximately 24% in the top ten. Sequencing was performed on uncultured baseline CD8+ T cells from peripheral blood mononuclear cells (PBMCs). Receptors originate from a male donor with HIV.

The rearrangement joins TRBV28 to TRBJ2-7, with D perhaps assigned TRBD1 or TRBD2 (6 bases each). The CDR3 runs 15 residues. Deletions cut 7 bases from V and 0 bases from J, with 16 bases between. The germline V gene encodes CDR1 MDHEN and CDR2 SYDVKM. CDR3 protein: CASTPGAGSSYEQYF. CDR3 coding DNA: TGTGCCAGCACCCCGGGGGCAGGGAGCTCCTACGAGCAGTACTTC.

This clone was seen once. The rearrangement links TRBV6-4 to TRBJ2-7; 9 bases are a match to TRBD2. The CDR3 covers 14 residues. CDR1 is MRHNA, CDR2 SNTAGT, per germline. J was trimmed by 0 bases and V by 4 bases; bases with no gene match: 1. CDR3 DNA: TGTGCCAGCAGTGTAGCGGGGGTCTCCTACGAGCAGTACTTC. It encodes CASSVAGVSYEQYF.

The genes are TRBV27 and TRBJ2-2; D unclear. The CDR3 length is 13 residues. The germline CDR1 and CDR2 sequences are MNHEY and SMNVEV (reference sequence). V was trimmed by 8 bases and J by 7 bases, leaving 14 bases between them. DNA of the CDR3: TGTGCCAGCTTAACTCCGTCCGGCGGGGAGCTGTTTTTT. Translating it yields CASLTPSGGELFF.

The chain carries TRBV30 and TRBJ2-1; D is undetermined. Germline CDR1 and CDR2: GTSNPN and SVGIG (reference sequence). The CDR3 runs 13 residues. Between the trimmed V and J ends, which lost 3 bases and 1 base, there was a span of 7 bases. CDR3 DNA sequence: TGTGCCTGGAGAGAGCTTTCCTACAATGAGCAGTTCTTC. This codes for CAWRELSYNEQFF.

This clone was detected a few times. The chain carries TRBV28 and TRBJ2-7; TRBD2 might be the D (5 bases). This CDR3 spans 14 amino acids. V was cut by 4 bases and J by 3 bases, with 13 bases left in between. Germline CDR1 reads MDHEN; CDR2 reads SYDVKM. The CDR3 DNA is TGTGCCAGCAGTTCAGCCACTGGACTCTACGAGCAGTACTTC. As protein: CASSSATGLYEQYF.